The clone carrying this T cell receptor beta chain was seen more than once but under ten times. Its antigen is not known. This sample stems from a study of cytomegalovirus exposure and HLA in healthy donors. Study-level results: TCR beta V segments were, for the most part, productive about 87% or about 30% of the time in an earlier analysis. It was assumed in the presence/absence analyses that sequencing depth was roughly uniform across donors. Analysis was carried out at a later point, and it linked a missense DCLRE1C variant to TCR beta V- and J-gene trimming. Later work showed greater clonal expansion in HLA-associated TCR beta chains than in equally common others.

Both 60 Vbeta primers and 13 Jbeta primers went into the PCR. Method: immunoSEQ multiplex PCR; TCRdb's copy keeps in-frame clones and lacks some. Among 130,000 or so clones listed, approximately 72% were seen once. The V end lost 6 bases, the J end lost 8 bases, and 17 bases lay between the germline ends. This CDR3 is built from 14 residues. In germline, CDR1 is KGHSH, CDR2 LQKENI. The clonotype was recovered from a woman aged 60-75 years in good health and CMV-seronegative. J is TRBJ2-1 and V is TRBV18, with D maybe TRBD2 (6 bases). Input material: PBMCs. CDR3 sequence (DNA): TGTGCCAGCTCCCATTCCGGGGGAGTGGATGAGCAGTTCTTC. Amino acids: CASSHSGGVDEQFF. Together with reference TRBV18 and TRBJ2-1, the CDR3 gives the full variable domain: NAGVMQNPRHLVRRRGQEARLRCSPMKGHSHVYWYRQLPEEGLKFMVYLQKENIIDESGMPKERFSAEFPKEGPSILRIQQVVRGDSAAYFCASSHSGGVDEQFFGPGTRLTVL.